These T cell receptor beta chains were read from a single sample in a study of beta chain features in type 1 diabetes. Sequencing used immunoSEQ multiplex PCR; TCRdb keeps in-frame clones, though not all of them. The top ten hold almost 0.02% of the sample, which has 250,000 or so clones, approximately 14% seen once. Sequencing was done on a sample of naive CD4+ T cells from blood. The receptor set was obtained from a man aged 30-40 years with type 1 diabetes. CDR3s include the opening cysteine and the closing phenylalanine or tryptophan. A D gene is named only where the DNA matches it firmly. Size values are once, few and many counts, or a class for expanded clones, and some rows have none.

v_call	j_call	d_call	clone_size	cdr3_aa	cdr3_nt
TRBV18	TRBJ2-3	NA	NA	CASSPVGDSTDTQYF	TGTGCCAGCTCACCGGTAGGGGATTCCACAGATACGCAGTATTTT
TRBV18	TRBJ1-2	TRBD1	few	CASSPTGIGDYGYTF	TGTGCCAGCTCACCGACAGGGATAGGTGACTATGGCTACACCTTC
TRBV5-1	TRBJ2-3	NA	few	CASSLVGATDTQYF	TGCGCCAGCAGCTTGGTAGGGGCCACAGATACGCAGTATTTT
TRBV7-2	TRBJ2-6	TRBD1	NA	CASSRTGALSGANVLTF	TGTGCCAGCAGCCGAACAGGGGCCCTCTCTGGGGCCAACGTCCTGACTTTC
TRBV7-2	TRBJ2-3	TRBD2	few	CASSSILAGGDTQYF	TGTGCCAGCAGCTCCATACTAGCGGGAGGGGATACGCAGTATTTT
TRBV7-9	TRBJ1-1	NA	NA	CASSLVGSTGLYTEAFF	TGTGCCAGCAGCTTAGTCGGGTCCACAGGGTTATACACTGAAGCTTTCTTT
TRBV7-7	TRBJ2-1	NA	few	CASGRGPLEQFF	TGTGCCAGCGGCAGGGGACCCTTGGAGCAGTTCTTC
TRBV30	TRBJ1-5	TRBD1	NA	CAWSVEGTANQPQHF	TGTGCCTGGAGTGTTGAAGGGACAGCTAATCAGCCCCAGCATTTT
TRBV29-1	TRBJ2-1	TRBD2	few	CSARLAGGPYNEQFF	TGCAGCGCCCGACTAGCGGGGGGCCCCTACAATGAGCAGTTCTTC
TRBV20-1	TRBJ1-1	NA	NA	CSARMNTEAFF	TGCAGTGCCAGGATGAACACTGAAGCTTTCTTT
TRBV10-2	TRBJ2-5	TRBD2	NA	CASSESGASGPTVTQYF	TGCGCCAGCAGTGAGTCCGGGGCTAGCGGGCCCACAGTGACCCAGTACTTC
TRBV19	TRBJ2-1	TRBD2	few	CASSVVGLAGPYNEQFF	TGTGCCAGTAGTGTGGTGGGACTAGCGGGCCCATACAATGAGCAGTTCTTC
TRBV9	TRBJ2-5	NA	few	CASSVASGGTQYF	TGTGCCAGCAGCGTAGCATCCGGGGGGACCCAGTACTTC
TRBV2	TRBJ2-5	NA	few	CASSEQGETQYF	TGTGCCAGCAGTGAACAGGGAGAGACCCAGTACTTC
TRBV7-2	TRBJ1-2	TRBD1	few	CASSLLGQGTSRDTF	TGTGCCAGCAGCTTACTAGGACAGGGGACCTCTAGGGACACCTTC
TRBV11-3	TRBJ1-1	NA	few	CASSLSTGSTEAFF	TGTGCCAGCAGCTTATCAACAGGTAGCACTGAAGCTTTCTTT
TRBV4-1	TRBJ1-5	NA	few	CASSQEGRAYSNQPQHF	TGCGCCAGCAGCCAAGAAGGCAGGGCCTATAGCAATCAGCCCCAGCATTTT
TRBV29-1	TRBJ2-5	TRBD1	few	CSVARDRQETQYF	TGCAGCGTTGCCCGGGACAGACAAGAGACCCAGTACTTC
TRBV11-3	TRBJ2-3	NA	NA	CASSLGRGRSTDTQYF	TGTGCCAGCAGCTTAGGGCGGGGGCGCAGCACAGATACGCAGTATTTT
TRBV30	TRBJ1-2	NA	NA	CAWSRTVYGYTF	TGTGCCTGGAGTAGGACAGTCTATGGCTACACCTTC
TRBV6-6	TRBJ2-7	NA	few	CASSYMRYEQYF	TGTGCCAGCAGTTACATGCGCTACGAGCAGTACTTC
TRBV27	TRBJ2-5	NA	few	CASSSRETQYF	TGTGCCAGCAGTTCTAGGGAGACCCAGTACTTC
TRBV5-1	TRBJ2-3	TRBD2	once	CASSQAGGSGDTQYF	TGCGCCAGCAGTCAAGCGGGAGGGAGTGGGGATACGCAGTATTTT
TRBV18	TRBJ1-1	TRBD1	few	CASSLAGGNTEAFF	TGTGCCAGCTCCTTGGCAGGGGGCAACACTGAAGCTTTCTTT
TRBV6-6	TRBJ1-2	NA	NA	CATTYEVYGYTF	TGTGCCACCACCTACGAAGTCTATGGCTACACCTTC
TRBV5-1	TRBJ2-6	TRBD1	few	CASRTLGTGSSGANVLTF	TGCGCCAGCCGCACGTTAGGGACAGGTTCCTCTGGGGCCAACGTCCTGACTTTC
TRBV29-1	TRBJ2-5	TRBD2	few	CSLLAGEETQYF	TGCAGCTTACTAGCGGGGGAAGAGACCCAGTACTTC
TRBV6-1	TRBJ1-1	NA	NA	CASSTQTGTEAFF	TGTGCCAGCAGTACACAGACGGGGACTGAAGCTTTCTTT
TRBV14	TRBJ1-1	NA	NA	CASSRTAEAFF	TGTGCCAGCAGCCGCACAGCTGAAGCTTTCTTT
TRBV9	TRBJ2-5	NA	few	CASSERRDQETQYF	TGTGCCAGCAGCGAAAGACGGGACCAAGAGACCCAGTACTTC
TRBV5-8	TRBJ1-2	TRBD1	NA	CASPTNRGYYGYTF	TGTGCCAGTCCCACGAACAGGGGCTACTATGGCTACACCTTC
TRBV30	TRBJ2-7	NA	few	CAWGPTREQYF	TGTGCCTGGGGCCCCACGAGGGAGCAGTACTTC